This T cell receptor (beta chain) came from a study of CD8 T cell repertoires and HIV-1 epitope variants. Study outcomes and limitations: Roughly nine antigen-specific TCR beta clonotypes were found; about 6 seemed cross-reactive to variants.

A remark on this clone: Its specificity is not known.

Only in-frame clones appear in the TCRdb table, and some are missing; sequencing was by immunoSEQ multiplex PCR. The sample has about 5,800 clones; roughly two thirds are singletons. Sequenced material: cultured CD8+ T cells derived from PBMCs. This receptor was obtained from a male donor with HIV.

The DNA of the CDR3 is TGCGCCAGCAGCGAAGGTCTCCCCTACAATGAGCAGTTCTTC. This sequence encodes CASSEGLPYNEQFF. The chain has TRBV10-1 and TRBJ2-1, with D unresolved. CDR1 is WNHNN and CDR2 is SYGVQD in the germline V gene (reference sequence). The germline V and J ends were trimmed by 6 bases and 2 bases, with 11 bases remaining between them. This CDR3 comprises 14 residues.